This T cell receptor beta chain was sequenced for a study of a mutant IDH1 vaccine in newly diagnosed glioma. Background on the study: Earlier care involved radiotherapy, temozolomide, or both, and the majority received both.

Of note for this clone: Its matching antigen is unknown.

The repertoire was sequenced with immunoSEQ multiplex PCR; TCRdb's copy has only in-frame clones and lacks some. Here the sample spans about 30,000 clones, approximately 80% being singletons. Described time point: week 5, during vaccination. Each dose of the vaccine consisted of 300 ug of mutant IDH1 20-mer peptide, with topical imiquimod. Donor diagnoses consisted of new WHO grade 3 or 4 IDH1-mutant, ATRX-lost astrocytomas. This TCR came from a man aged 25 to 40 with glioma. Here the sequenced sample was PBMCs, taken from a glioma patient whose treatment included an IDH1 peptide vaccine.

CDR3: CASSEEGQGADGYTF. The CDR3 DNA is TGTGCCAGCAGTGAAGAGGGACAGGGGGCGGATGGCTACACCTTC. V and J are TRBV6-1 and TRBJ1-2; 12 bases agree with TRBD1. The CDR3 covers 15 residues. V dropped 1 base and J dropped 6; count of bases not matched to a gene: 3. From germline, CDR1 is MNHNS and CDR2 SASEGT.